Listed below are T cell receptor beta chains from one sample, sequenced in a study of shared clonotypes between healthy human individuals. Sequenced by immunoSEQ multiplex PCR; TCRdb stores in-frame clones only, minus some. The sample has approximately 510,000 clones; 79% are singletons. What was sequenced was PBMCs. These receptors all come from a woman in her thirties or forties in good health. Some clones in this sample may be carry-over from other donors' samples. Both conserved end residues are part of each CDR3. The order of the fields is V gene, D gene, clone size, J gene, CDR3 protein. The D gene is left open where the match is weak. For some rows the clone size is stated as once, few or many, or as a class when expanded; others skip it.

>TRBV28|-|-|TRBJ2-6
CASSSSGFSGANVLTF
>TRBV27|-|-|TRBJ1-5
CASSLWLGEQPQHF
>TRBV29-1|-|-|TRBJ2-7
CSVADTYEQYF
>TRBV11-2|TRBD1|-|TRBJ1-2
CASSFGDSRNYGYTF
>TRBV2|TRBD1|once|TRBJ2-7
CASSSDRGLYEQYF
>TRBV18|TRBD2|-|TRBJ2-1
CATRAGVGYNEQFF
>TRBV6-1|-|-|TRBJ2-2
CASRVRGNNGELFF
>TRBV7-2|-|-|TRBJ2-7
CASSLGRNSYEQYF
>TRBV7-9|TRBD2|-|TRBJ2-2
CASSYGTSGSTGELFF
>TRBV7-2|-|-|TRBJ2-1
CASSFQPSNEQFF
>TRBV6-1|-|few|TRBJ2-7
CASTKDYYEQYF
>TRBV5-1|-|-|TRBJ2-1
CASSIGRGAYNEQFF
>TRBV7-9|TRBD1|-|TRBJ2-1
CASSLGVTGGSYNEQFF
>TRBV5-1|-|-|TRBJ1-1
CASSLGQVNTEAFF
>TRBV28|-|-|TRBJ2-3
CASSSLPQGITDTQYF
>TRBV18|-|-|TRBJ2-5
CASSLWTGPQETQYF
>TRBV28|TRBD2|-|TRBJ2-7
CASSSSGRGVYEQYF
>TRBV6-6|-|-|TRBJ1-2
CAASLAGTSYGYTF
>TRBV7-2|-|-|TRBJ1-5
CASSLGWASQPQHF
>TRBV6-4|-|many|TRBJ2-5
CASSDTYGETQYF
>TRBV7-2|-|-|TRBJ2-7
CASSSRGQNNEQYF
>TRBV18|-|-|TRBJ2-1
CASSLIRTTGEQFF